The source of this TCR beta chain is a study of post-analysis software for immune sequencing data. Regarding the study as a whole: Controls showed significantly higher normalized Chao1 diversity than did multiple sclerosis patients. Comparison of patients with controls showed five TRBV segments more frequent in patients, TRBV5-6, TRBV5-1 and TRBV20-1 among them.

The TCR beta cDNA libraries carried unique molecular identifiers. TCRdb re-derived calls from the PCR reads in MiXCR, one entry per CDR3 protein. This table has roughly 170,000 distinct CDR3 sequences, roughly 30% appearing once. J was trimmed by 3 bases and V by 4 bases; bases with no gene match: 12. This CDR3 is built from 17 residues. CDR1 is SGHRS and CDR2 is YFSETQ in the germline V gene. The table lists this clonotype with many counts. Its antigen is still unknown. The chain joins TRBV5-1 to TRBJ2-5; 10 bases fit TRBD1. This receptor was taken from a girl aged 10 to 17 with multiple sclerosis. The sample taken for sequencing was blood. The DNA for the CDR3 is TGCGCCAGCAGCGTGGGGACAGGGGCCTTAGGGGAAGAGACCCAGTACTTC. It encodes CASSVGTGALGEETQYF.